This T cell receptor beta chain appears in the sequencing data of a study of CD8 T cells in Susac syndrome. The RNA input was roughly 0.45 to 1 ug, and it was reverse transcribed with random hexamers. MiXCR, run by TCRdb on the immunoSEQ multiplex PCR reads, gives a single entry per CDR3 protein. The profile shows 230,000 or so distinct CDR3 sequences, 95% of them singletons. The CDR3 consists of 14 residues. Germline lookup yields CDR1 SGHTA and CDR2 FQGNSA. The ends lost 6 bases at V and 2 bases at J; junction bases unmatched: 2. The J gene is TRBJ2-7, the V gene TRBV7-2; 12 bases line up with TRBD2. The specimen was CD4+ T cells from PBMCs. The TCR was taken from a human donor with multiple sclerosis. The CDR3 is CASRLAGGTYEQYF. The CDR3 bases are TGTGCCAGCAGGCTAGCGGGAGGGACCTACGAGCAGTACTTC.